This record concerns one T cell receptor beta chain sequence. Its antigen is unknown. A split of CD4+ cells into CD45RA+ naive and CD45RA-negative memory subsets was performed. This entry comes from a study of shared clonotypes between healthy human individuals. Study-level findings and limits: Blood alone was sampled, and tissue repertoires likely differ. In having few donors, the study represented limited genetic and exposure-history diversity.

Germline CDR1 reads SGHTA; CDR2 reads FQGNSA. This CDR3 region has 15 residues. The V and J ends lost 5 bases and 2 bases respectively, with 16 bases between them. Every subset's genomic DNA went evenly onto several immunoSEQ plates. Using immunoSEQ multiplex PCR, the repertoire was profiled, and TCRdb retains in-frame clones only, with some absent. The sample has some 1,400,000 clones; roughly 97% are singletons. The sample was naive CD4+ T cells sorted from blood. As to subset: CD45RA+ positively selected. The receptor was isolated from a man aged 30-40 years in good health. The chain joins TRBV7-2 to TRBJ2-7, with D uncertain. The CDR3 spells CASSPSAAVPYEQYF. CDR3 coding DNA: TGTGCCAGCAGCCCCTCGGCGGCGGTCCCCTACGAGCAGTACTTC.